These 3 T cell receptor beta chains came from one sample sequenced in a study of response to subunit inactivated influenza vaccine. TCRdb independently ran MiXCR on the RT-PCR reads; one entry per CDR3 protein. The sample records approximately 480,000 distinct CDR3 sequences, about a tenth being singletons. The source was PBMCs from blood, collected 40 to 50 days after vaccination. These receptors were collected from a man aged 50 to 59 who received an inactivated influenza vaccine.

This clonotype was seen at least ten times. The chain joins TRBV20-1 to TRBJ1-5; TRBD1 is a possible D gene (6 bases). CDR1 is DFQATT and CDR2 is SNEGSKA in the germline V gene (reference sequence). This CDR3 has 12 residues. Trimming pared 3 bases from V and 5 bases from J, leaving 8 bases between. The CDR3 nucleotides read TGCAGTGCTAGGTCAGGGGATCAGCCCCAGCATTTT. Amino acids: CSARSGDQPQHF.

The chain has TRBV7-6 and TRBJ1-4; maybe TRBD1 (5 bases). Trimming took 5 bases from V and 4 from J, leaving 14 bases between them. CDR1 and CDR2 (germline): SGHVS, FNYEAQ. The CDR3 runs 15 residues. The CDR3 is CASSVHGTFNEKLFF. CDR3 coding DNA: TGTGCCAGCAGCGTCCACGGGACTTTTAATGAAAAACTGTTTTTT.

This clonotype was counted only a few times. This chain joins TRBV6-6 and TRBJ2-5; maybe TRBD2 (6 bases). The CDR3 has 11 amino acids. Germline V gives CDR1 MNHNY, CDR2 SVGAGI (reference sequence). Trimming pared 7 bases from V and 9 bases from J, leaving 12 bases between. CDR3 amino acids: CASNFGGAQYF. CDR3 in DNA: TGTGCCAGCAATTTCGGGGGTGCCCAGTACTTC.